This T cell receptor (beta chain) was sequenced during a study of T cells in Graves' hyperthyroidism and ophthalmopathy. Study findings and constraints: Expanded thyroid clonotypes (above 0.001) were mostly also found in blood. Ophthalmopathy could be told apart from stable hyperthyroidism with a 13 V-J model.

There are many counts of this clonotype. The antigen is undetermined. The CDR3 consists of 14 residues. Germline values: CDR1 SEHNR, CDR2 FQNEAQ (reference sequence). Trimming took 3 bases from V and 2 from J; bases not matched to a gene: 3. TCR beta CDR3 sequences were amplified from RNA transcripts. TCR CDR3 underwent first-round RT-PCR with the HTBI primer set. TCRdb passed the multiplex PCR reads through MiXCR, listing each CDR3 protein once. The sample lists around 340,000 distinct CDR3 sequences; 18% were seen once. The sample comprised blood. V usage is TRBV7-9 and J usage is TRBJ2-7, with TRBD2 matching over 8 bases. The source is a woman between 40 and 50 years old with Graves' ophthalmopathy. The CDR3 spells CASSFGGAAYEQYF. Written as DNA, the CDR3 is TGTGCCAGCAGCTTCGGGGGGGCGGCCTACGAGCAGTACTTC.